A single sample gave rise to the 17 T cell receptor beta chains below, sequenced in a study of identical twins. TCRdb fed the 5' RACE reads into MiXCR, producing one record per CDR3 protein. Of around 510,000 distinct CDR3 sequences detected, around 15% appear once; the ten largest clones hold approximately 1%. The sample also formed part of further work on yellow fever vaccine responses in identical twins.

Input material: CD4+ T cells sorted from blood. Receptors were obtained from a woman under 30 in good health.

This chain connects TRBV20-1 to TRBJ2-2; TRBD1 aligns across 8 bases. From germline, CDR1 is DFQATT and CDR2 SNEGSKA (reference sequence). The CDR3 has 14 residues. Trimming took 5 bases from V and 11 from J; bases not matched to a gene: 13. CDR3 bases: TGCAGTGCTTGTAACCTCAGGGGGCCGGGAGAGCTGTTTTTT. This codes for CSACNLRGPGELFF.

There are a few counts of this clonotype. The rearrangement links TRBV20-1 to TRBJ2-3; possibly TRBD1 for D (6 bases). Germline V gene lookup returns CDR1 DFQATT and CDR2 SNEGSKA (reference sequence). Trimming left V 3 bases short and J 2 bases short, with 12 bases between. The CDR3 spans 14 residues. As DNA, the CDR3 is TGCAGTGCTAGGGACAGCAGATTCACAGATACGCAGTATTTT. It translates to CSARDSRFTDTQYF.

This clonotype came up many times. This sequence joins TRBV5-6 and TRBJ2-3; TRBD2 matches at 9 bases. The V gene end was trimmed by 6 bases and the J gene end by 4 bases; junction bases not matched to a gene: 9. Germline CDR1 and CDR2: SGHDT and YYEEEE. This CDR3 spans 15 amino acids. CDR3 sequence reads: CASNRAGGSPDTQYF. The CDR3 DNA reads TGTGCCAGCAACAGAGCGGGGGGATCTCCAGATACGCAGTATTTT.

This clonotype was counted many times. The V and J genes are TRBV12-3 or TRBV12-4 and TRBJ1-2; D unclear. The CDR3 has 13 residues. Trimming removed 2 bases at V and 4 bases at J, with 8 bases between. For the CDR3, the DNA is TGTGCCAGCAGTTTATTGGTTTCCTATGGCTACACCTTC. This encodes CASSLLVSYGYTF.

The sample holds many counts of this clonotype. This sequence joins TRBV4-2 and TRBJ2-6; D gene uncertain. This CDR3 spans 15 amino acids. Between the trimmed V and J ends, which lost 0 bases and 6 bases, there was a span of 9 bases. CDR1 and CDR2 (germline): LGHNA, YNFKEQ. DNA of the CDR3: TGTGCCAGCAGCCAAGAGGCAGACGCGGCCAACGTCCTGACTTTC. Translation gives CASSQEADAANVLTF.

This clonotype was seen at least ten times. The chain recombines TRBV7-9 with TRBJ2-1; 10 bases map to TRBD2. V trimming: 1 base; J trimming: 2 bases; junction bases outside the gene matches: 5. The germline CDR1 and CDR2 sequences are SEHNR and FQNEAQ (reference sequence). The CDR3 runs to 17 residues. The CDR3 loop reads CASSLGKLAGTYNEQFF. The CDR3 DNA follows: TGTGCCAGCAGCTTAGGGAAACTAGCGGGGACCTACAATGAGCAGTTCTTC. Based on the CDR3 plus reference TRBV7-9 and TRBJ2-1, the full variable domain is DTGVSQNPRHKITKRGQNVTFRCDPISEHNRLYWYRQTLGQGPEFLTYFQNEAQLEKSRLLSDRFSAERPKGSFSTLEIQRTEQGDSAMYLCASSLGKLAGTYNEQFFGPGTRLTVL.

There are many counts of this clonotype. V usage is TRBV11-2 and J usage is TRBJ2-7; 9 bases align to TRBD1. The ends lost 6 bases at V and 6 bases at J; junction bases unmatched: 12. This CDR3 spans 15 amino acids. The V gene's germline CDR1 is SGHAT and CDR2 FQNNGV. This CDR3 reads CASSSLGQGKAEQYF. The CDR3 coding sequence is TGTGCCAGCAGTTCCCTTGGACAGGGGAAAGCCGAGCAGTACTTC.

A few counts support this clonotype. The chain links TRBV11-2 to TRBJ2-3, with a tentative D call TRBD2 (6 bases). Germline V gene lookup returns CDR1 SGHAT and CDR2 FQNNGV. CDR3 size: 16 residues. Trimming cost V 1 base and J 3 bases, with 14 bases left between them. This chain's CDR3 is CASSLGPGVNTDTQYF. The CDR3 DNA reads as TGTGCCAGCAGCTTAGGACCGGGAGTTAATACAGATACGCAGTATTTT.

The genes are TRBV11-2 and TRBJ2-3, with 7 bases that match TRBD1. This CDR3 has 16 residues. CDR1 and CDR2 from the germline V gene are SGHAT and FQNNGV. With 5 bases clipped from V and 2 bases from J, the junction kept 10 bases outside the gene matches. In DNA, the CDR3 is TGTGCCAGCAGCCGTCAACAGGGGACACTCACAGATACGCAGTATTTT. Protein product: CASSRQQGTLTDTQYF.

The chain joins TRBV29-1 to TRBJ2-7; a weak D match, TRBD2 (6 bases). Trimming cost V 5 bases and J 0 bases, with 8 bases left between them. Germline CDR1 and CDR2: SQVTM and ANQGSEA. CDR3 length: 12 residues. The CDR3 coding sequence is TGCAGCGTTCGGGAGAACTCCTACGAGCAGTACTTC. Amino acids: CSVRENSYEQYF.

This clonotype was seen only a few times. V is TRBV28 and J is TRBJ2-5, with 7 bases fitting TRBD2. The junction had 5 bases not matched to a gene; V was cut back by 3 bases and J by 7 bases. Germline CDR1 reads MDHEN; CDR2 reads SYDVKM. This CDR3 comprises 13 residues. The CDR3 bases are TGTGCCAGCAGTTTCAACCGCGGGGGGACCCAGTACTTC. It translates to CASSFNRGGTQYF.

The chain joins TRBV15 to TRBJ2-5; 9 positions agree with TRBD2. Per germline, CDR1 LNHNV and CDR2 YYDKDF (reference sequence). Trimming at V came to 1 base and at J to 10 bases, leaving 13 bases not matched to a gene. The CDR3 spans 16 residues. CDR3 in amino acids: CATSRGPASGEHDQYF. CDR3 DNA: TGTGCCACCAGCAGAGGTCCGGCTAGCGGGGAACACGACCAGTACTTC.

This clonotype occurred a few times. The chain is built from TRBV20-1 and TRBJ2-2; D might be TRBD1 or TRBD2, each matching 5 bases. Germline V gene lookup returns CDR1 DFQATT and CDR2 SNEGSKA (reference sequence). This CDR3 is built from 14 residues. V lost 8 bases and J lost 7, with 20 bases in between. The CDR3 DNA reads as TGCAGTCAAGAGGGGCCGGTCTGGGTCGGGGAGCTGTTTTTT. Amino acids: CSQEGPVWVGELFF.

This clonotype turned up a few times. The chain has TRBV9 and TRBJ2-3; D is unclear. V lost 3 bases and J lost 4, with 12 bases in between. The germline V gene encodes CDR1 SGDLS and CDR2 YYNGEE. The CDR3 covers 14 residues. The CDR3 bases are TGTGCCAGCAGCGCTTATATCGGCCCAGATACGCAGTATTTT. This sequence encodes CASSAYIGPDTQYF.

There are a few counts of this clonotype. V and J are TRBV6-6 and TRBJ1-2; unclear D gene. This CDR3 comprises 12 residues. The V end was cut by 2 bases, the J end by 6 bases, with 7 bases between. From germline, CDR1 is MNHNY and CDR2 SVGAGI (reference sequence). DNA of the CDR3: TGTGCCAGCAGTTACGAGGGAAATGGCTACACCTTC. This sequence encodes CASSYEGNGYTF.

This clonotype was observed at least ten times. This chain connects TRBV5-1 to TRBJ2-3, with D unclear. CDR1 is SGHRS and CDR2 is YFSETQ in the germline V gene. This CDR3 region has 14 residues. The ends were cut back, 1 base at V and 3 bases at J, with 9 bases in the middle. CDR3 bases: TGCGCCAGCAGCTTGACCCCCGAAACAGATACGCAGTATTTT. This sequence encodes CASSLTPETDTQYF.

The CDR3 sequence is CSVETSGGSYNEQFF. CDR3 DNA sequence: TGCAGCGTTGAAACTAGCGGGGGCTCCTACAATGAGCAGTTCTTC. The chain joins TRBV29-1 to TRBJ2-1, with 11 bases fitting TRBD2. The CDR3 is 15 residues long. Germline V gene sequence: CDR1 SQVTM, CDR2 ANQGSEA. Trimming took 2 bases from V and 0 from J; bases not matched to a gene: 0.